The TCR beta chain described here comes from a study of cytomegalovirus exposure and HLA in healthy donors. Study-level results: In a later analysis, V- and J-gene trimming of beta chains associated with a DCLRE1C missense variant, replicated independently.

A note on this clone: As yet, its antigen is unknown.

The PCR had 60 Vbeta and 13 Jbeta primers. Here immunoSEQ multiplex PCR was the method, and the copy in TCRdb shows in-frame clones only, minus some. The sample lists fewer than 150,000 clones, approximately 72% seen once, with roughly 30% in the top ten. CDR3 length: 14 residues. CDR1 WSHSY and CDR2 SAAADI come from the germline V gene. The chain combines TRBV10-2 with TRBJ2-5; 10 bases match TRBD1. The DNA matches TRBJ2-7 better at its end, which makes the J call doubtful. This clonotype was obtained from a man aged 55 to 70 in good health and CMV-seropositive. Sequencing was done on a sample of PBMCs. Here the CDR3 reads CASSRGTGDDEQYF. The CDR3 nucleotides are TGCGCCAGCAGCAGGGGGACAGGGGACGACGAGCAGTACTTC.